Shown below are 6 T cell receptor beta chains from a single sample sequenced in a study of blood T cell repertoires in COVID-19. Produced via immunoSEQ multiplex PCR; TCRdb's table is partial and in-frame only. The sample contains fewer than 500,000 clones, nearly 90% of which appear only once. Material for sequencing was PBMCs or T cells enriched from blood (not recorded which). These receptor sequences come from a woman under 30 with acute COVID-19.

The CDR3 region is CASSPRDRFGNQPQHF. CDR3 bases: TGTGCCAGCAGCCCCCGGGACAGGTTCGGCAATCAGCCCCAGCATTTT. The rearrangement links TRBV4-2 to TRBJ1-5, with 8 bases aligning to TRBD1. V trimming: 4 bases; J trimming: 2 bases; junction bases outside the gene matches: 7. CDR3 size: 16 residues. Germline V gene data show CDR1 as LGHNA and CDR2 as YNFKEQ.

The rearrangement joins TRBV28 to TRBJ1-6; 7 bases map to TRBD1. The CDR3 loop spans 15 amino acids. V shed 6 bases and J 6 bases; nucleotides not matched to a gene: 8. Germline lookup yields CDR1 MDHEN and CDR2 SYDVKM. CDR3 amino acids: CASRGYRGTNSPLHF. Here the CDR3 DNA reads TGTGCCAGCAGAGGATACAGGGGAACTAATTCACCCCTCCACTTT.

This clone was observed once. The CDR3 sequence: CASSVQGLRGPRDTQYF. DNA for the CDR3: TGTGCCAGTAGTGTCCAGGGGTTGCGGGGGCCCCGGGATACGCAGTATTTT. V gene TRBV19 combines with J gene TRBJ2-3; a possible D gene is TRBD2 (7 bases). CDR1 is LNHDA and CDR2 is SQIVND in the germline V gene (reference sequence). V lost 5 bases, J lost 6 bases, and 24 bases lay in between. The CDR3 runs to 17 residues.

The chain is built from TRBV4-2 and TRBJ2-7; TRBD2 aligns across 9 bases. Germline V lookup: CDR1 LGHNA, CDR2 YNFKEQ. Trimming cost V 4 bases and J 0 bases; bases outside gene matches: 7. CDR3 length: 16 residues. CDR3: CASSRIAGESSYEQYF. The CDR3 nucleotides are TGTGCCAGCAGCCGTATAGCGGGGGAAAGCTCCTACGAGCAGTACTTC.

The chain links TRBV9 to TRBJ2-3; D gene ambiguous. The germline V gene encodes CDR1 SGDLS and CDR2 YYNGEE. The V end was cut by 0 bases, the J end by 5 bases, with 19 bases between. The CDR3 extends over 17 amino acids. CDR3 sequence: CASSVDAKPHSGDTQYF. The DNA of the CDR3 is TGTGCCAGCAGCGTAGACGCAAAGCCCCATAGTGGAGATACGCAGTATTTT.

V usage is TRBV28 and J usage is TRBJ2-7; perhaps TRBD2 as D (5 bases). Trimming cost V 10 bases and J 3 bases, with 19 bases left between them. The CDR3 has 14 residues. From germline, CDR1 is MDHEN and CDR2 SYDVKM. CDR3 DNA: TGTGCCACCCGTCGCGACTATCCCTACTACGAGCAGTACTTC. It yields the protein CATRRDYPYYEQYF. Full variable domain (outside the CDR3, taken from reference TRBV28 and TRBJ2-7): DVKVTQSSRYLVKRTGEKVFLECVQDMDHENMFWYRQDPGLGLRLIYFSYDVKMKEKGDIPEGYSVSREKKERFSLILESASTNQTSMYLCATRRDYPYYEQYFGPGTRLTVT.